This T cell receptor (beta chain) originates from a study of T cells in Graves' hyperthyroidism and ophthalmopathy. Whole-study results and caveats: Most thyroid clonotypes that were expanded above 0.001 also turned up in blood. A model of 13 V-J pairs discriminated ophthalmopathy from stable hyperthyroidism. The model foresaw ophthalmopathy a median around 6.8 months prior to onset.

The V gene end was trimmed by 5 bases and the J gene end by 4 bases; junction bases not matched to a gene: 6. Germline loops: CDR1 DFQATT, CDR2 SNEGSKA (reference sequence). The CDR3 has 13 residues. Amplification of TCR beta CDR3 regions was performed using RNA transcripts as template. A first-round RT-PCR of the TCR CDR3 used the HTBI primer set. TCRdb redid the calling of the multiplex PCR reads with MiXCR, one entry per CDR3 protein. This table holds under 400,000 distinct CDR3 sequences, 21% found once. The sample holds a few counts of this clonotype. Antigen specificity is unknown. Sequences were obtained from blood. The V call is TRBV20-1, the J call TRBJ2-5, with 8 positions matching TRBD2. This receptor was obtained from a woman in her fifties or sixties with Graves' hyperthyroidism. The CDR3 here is CSAVGLAGETQYF. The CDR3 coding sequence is TGCAGTGCTGTCGGACTAGCCGGAGAGACCCAGTACTTC.